This T cell receptor (beta chain) was sequenced in a study of cytomegalovirus exposure and HLA in healthy donors. Across the study: Within an early data release were about 85 million unique TCRs drawn from HLA-typed donors. Study observations and caveats: Analysis performed later showed TCR beta chains linked to HLA being more clonally expanded than equally common others. Among the most significant clusters, several appeared linked to common viral pathogens in a later analysis.

The CDR3 length is 21 residues. Germline CDR1 and CDR2: GTSNPN and SVGIG (reference sequence). J gave up 0 bases and V 5 bases, and 23 bases lay outside the gene matches. The PCR used 60 Vbeta and 13 Jbeta primers. TCRdb's copy holds only in-frame clones and misses some; the assay was immunoSEQ multiplex PCR. The data hold about 160,000 clones, with around 83% observed a single time. About this clone: Its antigen remains unidentified.

The chain is built from TRBV30 and TRBJ1-5, with 9 bases matching TRBD1. The sequence was obtained from a girl aged 2 to 9 in good health and CMV-seropositive. Input material: PBMCs. CDR3 DNA: TGTGCCTGGGCTAGCCGACCGGGACAGGGAAGAGGTTTGGATAGCAATCAGCCCCAGCATTTT. It is translated as CAWASRPGQGRGLDSNQPQHF. The full variable domain, completed using reference TRBV30 and TRBJ1-5, is SQTIHQWPATLVQPVGSPLSLECTVEGTSNPNLYWYRQAAGRGLQLLFYSVGIGQISSEVPQNLSASRPQDRQFILSSKKLLLSDSGFYLCAWASRPGQGRGLDSNQPQHFGDGTRLSIL.